The entry below gives a single TCR beta chain sequence along with its context. Antigen specificity is unknown. The data belong to a study of cytomegalovirus exposure and HLA in healthy donors. The J segment lost 6 bases and the V segment lost 7 bases, leaving 10 bases of the junction unmatched. This CDR3 has 14 residues. Germline values: CDR1 MNHNS, CDR2 SASEGT. Study-level findings and limits: High specificity and sensitivity for cytomegalovirus status were reported for the classifier. Some TCR beta chains (roughly 150 of them) were listed as cytomegalovirus-associated.

60 Vbeta and 13 Jbeta primers were used in PCR. Assay used: immunoSEQ multiplex PCR; TCRdb lists only in-frame clones, some missing. Of 150,000 to 200,000 clones in the sample, 80% were seen once. This chain links TRBV6-1 with TRBJ2-7; 9 nucleotides agree with TRBD2. The receptor was derived from a girl aged 5 to 17 in good health and CMV-seropositive. The specimen sequenced was PBMCs. CDR3 protein: CASKLVAGAPEQYF. In DNA form, the CDR3 reads TGTGCCAGCAAGCTGGTAGCGGGAGCCCCCGAGCAGTACTTC.